Each of the 17 T cell receptor beta chains below was sequenced from the same sample in a study of graft-versus-host responses after intestinal transplantation (dated by TCRdb to the early 2020s). The time point label on this specimen signifies: cells obtained before transplantation from donor or recipient. The method was the immunoSEQ multiplex PCR assay. This is the immuneACCESS table as TCRdb keeps it, with only in-frame sequences that have V and J called. A part of the clones is gone; compared with another copy, unresolved V genes explain less than half, and the rest is unexplained. Here the sample has 75,000 to 100,000 clones; around 91% occur a single time. The ten largest clones take up more than 0.15% of the sample. These receptors lack a known antigen. Here the sequenced sample was unstimulated CD4+ T cells sorted from spleen or lymph node cells, taken before transplant. The source of these receptors is a human donor who was the organ donor for an intestinal transplant.

The CDR3: CASSLLGRQVNTGELFF. DNA for the CDR3: TGTGCCAGCAGTTTGTTAGGAAGACAGGTCAACACCGGGGAGCTGTTTTTT. The chain links TRBV27 to TRBJ2-2, with D perhaps matching TRBD1 (6 bases). CDR1 MNHEY and CDR2 SMNVEV come from the germline V gene (reference sequence). V was clipped by 3 bases and J by 2 bases, with 16 bases between them. The CDR3 runs to 17 residues.

This clone was detected once. This chain uses TRBV11-3 with TRBJ2-3, with 8 bases fitting TRBD1. Trimming at V came to 3 bases and at J to 1 base, leaving 0 bases not matched to a gene. Germline CDR1 and CDR2: SGHNT and YENEEA. The CDR3 loop spans 14 amino acids. CDR3 sequence reads: CASSLTGGTDTQYF. The CDR3 DNA follows: TGTGCCAGCAGCTTGACAGGGGGCACAGATACGCAGTATTTT.

The rearrangement joins TRBV10-3 to TRBJ2-7; D may be TRBD2 (5 bases). Trimming took off 6 bases at V and 3 bases at J, with 12 bases between the two ends. Germline V lookup: CDR1 ENHRY, CDR2 SYGVKD. The CDR3 runs to 13 residues. CDR3 sequence (DNA): TGTGCCATCAGCGCCGCGGGTAACTACGAGCAGTACTTC. Residues: CAISAAGNYEQYF.

The chain couples TRBV5-1 to TRBJ2-3, with TRBD1 matching 7 bases. The V and J ends lost 1 base and 2 bases, in that order; junction bases with no gene match: 7. The CDR3 runs to 16 residues. Germline CDR1 SGHRS, CDR2 YFSETQ. CDR3 amino acids: CASSLRPTGITDTQYF. The CDR3 DNA is TGCGCCAGCAGCTTGCGCCCGACAGGGATCACAGATACGCAGTATTTT.

The rearrangement joins TRBV6-5 to TRBJ1-2, with 9 nucleotides matching TRBD1. The germline CDR1 and CDR2 sequences are MNHEY and SVGAGI. Unmatched junction bases numbered 6, after V lost 6 bases and J lost 4 bases. The CDR3 contains 14 residues. The CDR3, as DNA: TGTGCCAGCAGCCCCGGGACAGGGATCTATGGCTACACCTTC. Encoded protein: CASSPGTGIYGYTF.

The chain has TRBV7-2 and TRBJ1-4, with 7 positions matching TRBD1. Germline V gene lookup returns CDR1 SGHTA and CDR2 FQGNSA. Unmatched junction bases numbered 2, after V lost 5 bases and J lost 8 bases. This CDR3 region has 12 residues. The CDR3 bases are TGTGCCAGCAGCCGGACAGGAGAAAAACTGTTTTTT. Its translation is CASSRTGEKLFF.

This clone occurred once. This chain joins TRBV6-4 and TRBJ2-3; D remains unclear. V lost 8 bases and J lost 0, with 12 bases in between. Germline V gene lookup returns CDR1 MRHNA and CDR2 SNTAGT. The CDR3 contains 14 residues. The CDR3, as DNA: TGTGCCAGCGCAAGACACAAAAGCACAGATACGCAGTATTTT. It codes for CASARHKSTDTQYF.

The CDR3 region is CASRNTGVVTGYTF. The CDR3 coding sequence is TGTGCCAGCAGGAACACAGGGGTTGTAACTGGCTACACCTTC. The gene calls are TRBV28 and TRBJ1-2; 7 bases are shared with TRBD1. V lost 6 bases and J lost 7; bases outside the gene matches: 11. The CDR3 is made up of 14 amino acids. Germline CDR1 MDHEN, CDR2 SYDVKM.

V gene TRBV19 combines with J gene TRBJ1-1; D gene uncertain. There are 14 residues in the CDR3. Germline CDR1 is LNHDA and CDR2 is SQIVND (reference sequence). The ends were cut back, 3 bases at V and 0 bases at J, with 8 bases in the middle. The chain's CDR3 is CASSMLQLNTEAFF. In DNA, the CDR3 is TGTGCCAGTAGTATGTTACAACTGAACACTGAAGCTTTCTTT.

The chain combines TRBV4-3 with TRBJ2-7, with TRBD1 matching 9 bases. V shed 0 bases and J 0 bases; nucleotides not matched to a gene: 3. This CDR3 contains 16 residues. From germline, CDR1 is LGHNA and CDR2 YSLEER. The CDR3 here is CASSQDRDRVSYEQYF. DNA of the CDR3: TGCGCCAGCAGCCAAGACCGGGACAGGGTCTCCTACGAGCAGTACTTC.

The CDR3 protein is CASRKWDRDDLNTYEQYF. In DNA form, the CDR3 reads TGTGCCAGCAGGAAGTGGGACAGAGATGACCTAAATACCTACGAGCAGTACTTC. The rearrangement joins TRBV5-6 to TRBJ2-5, with 7 bases fitting TRBD1. The end of the DNA is better explained by TRBJ2-7, so the J call may be wrong. Germline lookup yields CDR1 SGHDT and CDR2 YYEEEE. CDR3 length: 18 amino acids.

The genes are TRBV18 and TRBJ1-3, with 7 bases aligning to TRBD1. CDR3 length equals 15 residues. The V gene's germline CDR1 is KGHSH and CDR2 LQKENI. The V segment lost 8 bases and the J segment 0 bases; nucleotides outside the gene matches: 7. This CDR3 is CASGNRDSSGNTIYF. In DNA, the CDR3 is TGTGCCAGCGGAAACCGGGACAGCTCTGGAAACACCATATATTTT.

The rearrangement links TRBV25-1 to TRBJ2-1; weak D call: TRBD2 (6 bases). The germline V and J ends were trimmed by 2 bases and 10 bases, with 15 bases remaining between them. The germline CDR1 and CDR2 sequences are MGHDK and SYGVNS. The CDR3 has 14 amino acids. The CDR3 nucleotides are TGTGCCAGCAGTGAACTGGAGGGTGGCAGGGAGCAGTTCTTC. Translation: CASSELEGGREQFF.

The J gene is TRBJ2-5, the V gene TRBV12-5, with 9 bases identical to TRBD1. CDR3 length: 13 residues. With 7 bases clipped from V and 4 bases from J, the junction kept 4 bases outside the gene matches. Per germline, CDR1 LGHNT and CDR2 FRNRAP. Here the CDR3 reads CASEGQGSETQYF. The CDR3 DNA sequence: TGTGCTAGTGAGGGACAGGGATCAGAGACCCAGTACTTC.

The chain couples TRBV6-6 to TRBJ2-5; tentative D call: TRBD2 (6 bases). The germline gives CDR1 MNHNY, CDR2 SVGAGI (reference sequence). V lost 6 bases, J lost 5 bases, and 19 bases lay in between. The CDR3 extends over 15 amino acids. The CDR3 here is CASRVGAGVLETQYF. CDR3 bases: TGTGCCAGCAGGGTGGGAGCGGGCGTATTGGAGACCCAGTACTTC.

The CDR3 loop is CASSQRTGGGYTF. DNA of the CDR3: TGCGCCAGCAGCCAACGGACAGGAGGCGGCTACACCTTC. The rearrangement joins TRBV4-1 to TRBJ1-2; 7 positions agree with TRBD1. After removal of 2 bases from V and 8 bases from J, the junction contained 5 bases not matched to a gene. The germline gives CDR1 MGHRA, CDR2 YSYEKL. The CDR3 spans 13 residues.

The chain employs TRBV13 and TRBJ1-5, with 10 bases fitting TRBD1. Losses at the gene ends were 2 bases for V and 5 bases for J; bases not matched to a gene: 6. CDR3 length: 16 residues. Germline V lookup: CDR1 PRHDT, CDR2 FYEKMQ (reference sequence). In nucleotides, the CDR3 is TGTGCCAGCAGCTTAAGGCGACAGGGGGCCGATCAGCCCCAGCATTTT. Protein sequence: CASSLRRQGADQPQHF.